This entry concerns a single T cell receptor (beta chain). Its target is unknown. If no ophthalmopathy progression occurred within 18 months, Graves' hyperthyroidism was stable. Each diagnosis drew on symptoms, thyroxine, TRAb, thyroid ultrasound and orbital computed tomography findings. This sample stems from a study of T cells in Graves' hyperthyroidism and ophthalmopathy. The study, taken as a whole, reports: Through a model of 13 V-J features, ophthalmopathy was separated from stable hyperthyroidism.

The CDR3 regions of TCR beta were amplified from RNA transcripts. HTBI primers were employed in a first-round RT-PCR of the TCR CDR3. TCRdb reprocessed the multiplex PCR reads with MiXCR, giving one entry per CDR3 protein. Of fewer than 550,000 distinct CDR3 sequences listed, around 16% were seen once; the top ten hold approximately 8%. The CDR3 consists of 18 residues. Trimming left V 6 bases short and J 12 bases short, with 33 bases between. Germline CDR1 reads MNHNS; CDR2 reads SASEGT. This chain connects TRBV6-1 to TRBJ2-1, with D possibly TRBD2 on 6 matching bases. Sequencing used blood. The sequence came from a woman aged 18-29 years with Graves' hyperthyroidism. In DNA, the CDR3 is TGTGCCAGCAGCCCCAGCCGCTCCAGCGGGTCAACAACCGTCGGGCAGTTCTTC. This codes for CASSPSRSSGSTTVGQFF.